One and the same sample provided the 19 T cell receptor beta chains below, sequenced in a study of monozygotic twins with inflammatory bowel disease. TCRdb derives one entry per CDR3 protein from the 5' RACE reads, leaving out DNA. The sample totals tens of thousands of distinct CDR3 sequences; its top ten clones hold approximately 7.4%. The sequencing sample was made of blood. The source of these receptors is a human donor with ulcerative colitis or Crohn's disease, or a healthy co-twin of an affected twin (not recorded which).

This chain links TRBV19 with TRBJ2-3; the D call of TRBD1 rests on TCRdb alone, since no DNA is present to check it. This CDR3 is built from 14 residues. Per germline, CDR1 LNHDA and CDR2 SQIVND (reference sequence). CDR3: CASSAIAGAGTQYF.

This CDR3 reads CSAHGTAEQGTQYF. The rearrangement uses TRBV20-1 and TRBJ2-5; without DNA, the TCRdb call of TRBD1 cannot be checked. The CDR3 spans 14 residues. Germline lookup yields CDR1 DFQATT and CDR2 SNEGSKA (reference sequence).

The gene calls are TRBV5-6 and TRBJ2-1; the TCRdb D gene call, TRBD1, has no DNA to confirm it. The CDR3 runs 15 residues. Germline V gives CDR1 SGHDT, CDR2 YYEEEE. CDR3: CASSFRQAQWGEQFF. The full variable domain, completed using reference TRBV5-6 and TRBJ2-1, is DAGVTQSPTHLIKTRGQQVTLRCSPKSGHDTVSWYQQALGQGPQFIFQYYEEEERQRGNFPDRFSGHQFPNYSSELNVNALLLGDSALYLCASSFRQAQWGEQFFGPGTRLTVL.

V gene TRBV3-1 combines with J gene TRBJ2-1; the TCRdb D gene call, TRBD2, has no DNA to confirm it. From germline, CDR1 is LGHDT and CDR2 YNNKEL (reference sequence). The CDR3 extends over 17 amino acids. The CDR3 reads CASSGLRGGSSYNEQFF.

The V gene is TRBV18, the J gene TRBJ2-1; lacking DNA, the TRBD1 call made by TCRdb goes unchecked. CDR3 length equals 15 residues. Germline V CDR1 and CDR2: KGHSH, LQKENI. CDR3 amino acids: CASSPRDRANNEQFF.

V usage is TRBV4-1 and J usage is TRBJ2-3. There are 15 residues in the CDR3. CDR1 and CDR2 (germline): MGHRA, YSYEKL. The CDR3 is CASSQGILSTDTQYF.

CDR3 sequence reads: CASSQRRDVAKNIQYF. V and J are TRBV3-1 and TRBJ2-4. The germline gives CDR1 LGHDT, CDR2 YNNKEL (reference sequence). The CDR3 extends over 16 amino acids.

J is TRBJ2-5 and V is TRBV5-1; TCRdb proposes TRBD2, but this gene call is untestable without DNA. Germline V gene lookup returns CDR1 SGHRS and CDR2 YFSETQ. The CDR3 length is 17 residues. CDR3 protein: CASSLLLAGADPRTQYF. Supplemented by reference TRBV5-1 and TRBJ2-5, the full variable domain reads KAGVTQTPRYLIKTRGQQVTLSCSPISGHRSVSWYQQTPGQGLQFLFEYFSETQRNKGNFPGRFSGRQFSNSRSEMNVSTLELGDSALYLCASSLLLAGADPRTQYFGPGTRLLVL.

The chain couples TRBV20-1 to TRBJ2-2. Germline loops: CDR1 DFQATT, CDR2 SNEGSKA (reference sequence). The CDR3 has 12 amino acids. CDR3 residues: CSADSDTGELFF.

This sequence joins TRBV19 and TRBJ2-4; as DNA is missing, the TRBD2 call by TCRdb cannot be tested. Germline lookup yields CDR1 LNHDA and CDR2 SQIVND (reference sequence). This CDR3 region has 13 residues. The CDR3 reads CASSMRDLNIQYF.

The J gene is TRBJ2-3, the V gene TRBV9; the D gene TCRdb calls, TRBD1, cannot be checked with no DNA. The CDR3 contains 15 residues. Germline V gene sequence: CDR1 SGDLS, CDR2 YYNGEE. This CDR3 reads CASSSGGGLTDTQYF.

The rearrangement joins TRBV12-3 or TRBV12-4 to TRBJ1-2; TCRdb calls TRBD1, which cannot be checked without DNA. The CDR3 loop spans 13 amino acids. The CDR3 loop reads CASHGQGYYGYTF.

The genes are TRBV20-1 and TRBJ2-7; TCRdb's D call, TRBD1, is unchecked because there is no DNA. The germline CDR1 and CDR2 sequences are DFQATT and SNEGSKA (reference sequence). The CDR3 has 15 amino acids. The CDR3 sequence: CSATRTGGLSYEQYF.

The chain carries TRBV6-5 and TRBJ2-7; TCRdb's assignment of TRBD1 cannot be checked, as there is no DNA. The CDR3 contains 13 residues. In germline, CDR1 is MNHEY, CDR2 SVGAGI. CDR3 sequence: CASSYLSTGEQYF.

This chain connects TRBV5-6 to TRBJ2-7. Germline V gene data show CDR1 as SGHDT and CDR2 as YYEEEE. The CDR3 covers 12 residues. The CDR3 here is CASSLKAYEQYF.

The chain joins TRBV18 to TRBJ1-4. The CDR3 covers 17 residues. Germline CDR1 KGHSH, CDR2 LQKENI. The CDR3 here is CASSLNRGPQTNEKLFF.

The gene calls are TRBV20-1 and TRBJ1-4; TCRdb picks TRBD1, but there is no DNA to check that call. The germline CDR1 and CDR2 sequences are DFQATT and SNEGSKA (reference sequence). The CDR3 runs to 14 residues. CDR3 sequence: CSARDRDRWQELFF.

V gene TRBV3-1 combines with J gene TRBJ2-2. Germline lookup yields CDR1 LGHDT and CDR2 YNNKEL (reference sequence). The CDR3 contains 14 residues. CDR3 loop: CASSQATNTGELFF.

The genes are TRBV5-1 and TRBJ2-3; with no DNA, the TCRdb D assignment of TRBD1 cannot be verified. The CDR3 is made up of 15 amino acids. In germline, CDR1 is SGHRS, CDR2 YFSETQ. This CDR3 reads CASSLRTRSGDTQYF. The full variable domain, in which reference TRBV5-1 and TRBJ2-3 provide the parts outside the CDR3, is KAGVTQTPRYLIKTRGQQVTLSCSPISGHRSVSWYQQTPGQGLQFLFEYFSETQRNKGNFPGRFSGRQFSNSRSEMNVSTLELGDSALYLCASSLRTRSGDTQYFGPGTRLTVL.